The T cell receptor (beta chain) under discussion was sequenced for a study of cytomegalovirus exposure and HLA in healthy donors. Germline values: CDR1 SGHDT, CDR2 YYEEEE. The CDR3 length is 14 residues. V trimming: 7 bases; J trimming: 6 bases; junction bases outside the gene matches: 10. The PCR was carried out with 60 Vbeta primers and 13 Jbeta primers. This table comes from immunoSEQ multiplex PCR, and its TCRdb copy is limited to in-frame clones, with some not included. The sample consists of about 160,000 clones, 81% of them appearing once. The specimen was PBMCs. The rearrangement links TRBV5-6 to TRBJ1-3; TRBD1 matches 7 bases. The receptor was isolated from a woman aged 18-29 years in good health and CMV-seronegative. CDR3 residues: CASYDRVRENTIYF. DNA of the CDR3: TGTGCCAGCTATGACAGGGTACGAGAAAACACCATATATTTT.